This entry lists 10 T cell receptor beta chains sequenced from one sample in a study of T cell responses to AZD1222 COVID-19 vaccine. The assay was immunoSEQ multiplex PCR, and TCRdb's table has in-frame clones only and misses some. Of about 68,000 clones in the sample, about nine tenths were seen once. Here the sequenced sample was peripheral blood, taken on day 0 of AZD1222 vaccination. All receptors derive from an adult in good health.

J is TRBJ2-2 and V is TRBV7-7; 8 bases agree with TRBD1. CDR1 is SSHAT, CDR2 FNYEAQ, per germline (reference sequence). The CDR3 sequence is 17 residues long. The junction had 10 bases not matched to a gene; V was cut back by 5 bases and J by 2 bases. The CDR3 is CASSRQIQGANTGELFF. DNA of the CDR3: TGTGCCAGCAGCCGCCAGATCCAGGGGGCCAACACCGGGGAGCTGTTTTTT.

V gene TRBV19 combines with J gene TRBJ2-7; D is uncertain. The V gene's germline CDR1 is LNHDA and CDR2 SQIVND (reference sequence). V gave up 7 bases and J gave up 4 bases, with 17 bases separating them. The CDR3 runs to 14 residues. The CDR3 reads CASTPMAGYYEQYF. CDR3 sequence (DNA): TGTGCCAGTACCCCAATGGCCGGATATTACGAGCAGTACTTC.

The chain uses TRBV6-5 and TRBJ1-5; 7 bases line up with TRBD1. Germline V CDR1 and CDR2: MNHEY, SVGAGI. V lost 2 bases, J lost 5 bases, and 6 bases stayed unmatched. This CDR3 has 15 amino acids. The CDR3 is CASSYDGDSYQPQHF. CDR3 sequence (DNA): TGTGCCAGCAGTTACGATGGGGACAGTTATCAGCCCCAGCATTTT.

The genes are TRBV5-4 and TRBJ1-3, with 7 bases lining up with TRBD1. Unmatched junction bases numbered 4, after V lost 4 bases and J lost 3 bases. Germline V gene data show CDR1 as SGHNT and CDR2 as YYREEE (reference sequence). This CDR3 comprises 14 residues. The CDR3 loop reads CASSRGTDGNTIYF. Here the CDR3 DNA reads TGTGCCAGCAGCCGCGGGACAGATGGAAACACCATATATTTT.

This sequence joins TRBV2 and TRBJ1-5; 8 nucleotides agree with TRBD1. This CDR3 contains 19 residues. V was clipped by 3 bases and J by 0 bases; unmatched bases: 13. Germline V lookup: CDR1 SNHLY, CDR2 FYNNEI. The CDR3 spells CASSDPGTGFFGSNQPQHF. CDR3 nucleotide sequence: TGTGCCAGCAGTGACCCGGGGACAGGTTTCTTCGGTAGCAATCAGCCCCAGCATTTT.

In DNA, the CDR3 is TGTGCCAGAAGCCGCAAGGAAGTAGGGAGCACTGAAGCTTTCTTT. As protein: CARSRKEVGSTEAFF. V usage is TRBV5-3 and J usage is TRBJ1-1; D not certain. TRBV5-3 is marked as an open reading frame, function uncertain. The CDR3 sequence is 15 residues long. Deletions cut 4 bases from V and 4 bases from J, with 17 bases between.

The DNA of the CDR3 is TGTGCCAGCAGATACAGGGGGCAGGAGACCCAGTACTTC. Protein product: CASRYRGQETQYF. This chain links TRBV6-6 with TRBJ2-5; 9 nucleotides agree with TRBD1. The CDR3 is made up of 13 amino acids. In germline, CDR1 is MNHNY, CDR2 SVGAGI (reference sequence). The trim removed 6 bases at V and 5 bases at J, leaving 4 bases unmatched.

The chain couples TRBV4-2 to TRBJ1-2, with D unresolved. V dropped 0 bases and J dropped 1 base, with 9 bases sitting between them. CDR1 is LGHNA, CDR2 YNFKEQ, per germline. This CDR3 has 15 residues. CDR3 protein: CASSQEEVFNYGYTF. In DNA form, the CDR3 reads TGTGCCAGCAGCCAAGAGGAGGTCTTTAACTATGGCTACACCTTC.

The chain is built from TRBV11-2 and TRBJ1-1; 10 nucleotides match TRBD1. CDR3 size: 15 residues. CDR1 and CDR2 (germline): SGHAT, FQNNGV. V gave up 4 bases and J gave up 0 bases; unmatched junction bases: 2. The CDR3 protein is CASSSGQGMNTEAFF. For the CDR3, the DNA is TGTGCCAGCAGCTCGGGACAGGGGATGAACACTGAAGCTTTCTTT.

This chain uses TRBV7-2 with TRBJ2-7, with TRBD2 as a possible D gene (5 bases). V shed 1 base and J shed 2 bases, with 12 bases lying between them. This CDR3 comprises 15 residues. Looked up from germline, CDR1 is SGHTA and CDR2 is FQGNSA. This chain's CDR3 is CASSLGFGITYEQYF. As DNA, the CDR3 is TGTGCCAGCAGCTTAGGTTTCGGGATTACCTACGAGCAGTACTTC.